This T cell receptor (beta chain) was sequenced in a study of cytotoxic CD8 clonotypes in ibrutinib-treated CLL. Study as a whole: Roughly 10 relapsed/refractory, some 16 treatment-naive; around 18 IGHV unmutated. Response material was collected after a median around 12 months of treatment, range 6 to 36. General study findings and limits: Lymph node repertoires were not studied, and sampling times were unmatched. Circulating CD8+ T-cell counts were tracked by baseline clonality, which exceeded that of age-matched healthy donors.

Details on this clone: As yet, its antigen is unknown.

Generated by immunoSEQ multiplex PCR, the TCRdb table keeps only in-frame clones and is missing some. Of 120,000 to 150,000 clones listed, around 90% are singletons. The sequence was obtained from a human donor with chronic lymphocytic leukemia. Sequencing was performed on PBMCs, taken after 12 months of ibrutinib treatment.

CDR3 residues: CASVPAGFSTDTQYF. The CDR3 DNA reads TGCGCCAGTGTCCCGGCGGGATTTAGCACAGATACGCAGTATTTT. The chain links TRBV5-1 to TRBJ2-3, with a tentative D call TRBD2 (6 bases). V lost 8 bases and J 0 bases, leaving 16 bases between the germline ends. This CDR3 spans 15 amino acids. Per the germline V gene, CDR1 is SGHRS and CDR2 is YFSETQ. Based on the CDR3 plus reference TRBV5-1 and TRBJ2-3, the full variable domain is KAGVTQTPRYLIKTRGQQVTLSCSPISGHRSVSWYQQTPGQGLQFLFEYFSETQRNKGNFPGRFSGRQFSNSRSEMNVSTLELGDSALYLCASVPAGFSTDTQYFGPGTRLTVL.